This TCR beta chain was sequenced in a study of CD8 T cells in Susac syndrome. The RNA input was roughly 0.45 to 1 ug, and it was reverse transcribed with random hexamers. The CDR3 of TCR beta was amplified by immunoSEQ multiplex PCR across 54 Vbeta and 13 Jbeta. TCRdb re-derived calls from the immunoSEQ multiplex PCR reads in MiXCR, one entry per CDR3 protein. Counted here are tens of thousands of distinct CDR3 sequences, approximately 94% occurring once; the ten biggest clones make up 0.2%. CDR1 is MNHEY, CDR2 SMNVEV, per germline (reference sequence). The V gene lost 6 bases and the J gene lost 5 bases, with 13 bases spanning the gap. This CDR3 comprises 13 residues. A word on this clonotype: The antigen remains unidentified.

Findings and caveats of the study: The authors acknowledged that the study's TCR sequencing and HLA analysis involved relatively few individuals.

The controls, all healthy donors, were matched for age and sex. The clonotype was recovered from a human donor in good health. The chain links TRBV27 to TRBJ1-1; D remains ambiguous. The sample taken for sequencing was CD8+ T cells from PBMCs. CDR3 in amino acids: CASSQAARTEAFF. CDR3 coding DNA: TGTGCCAGCAGCCAGGCCGCGAGGACTGAAGCTTTCTTT.